This TCR beta chain stems from a study of cytomegalovirus exposure and HLA in healthy donors. Whole-study results and caveats: Across HLA loci, a later analysis found differing TCR association rates, with DRB1 most and HLA-C fewest.

Germline CDR1 and CDR2: SGHTA and FQGNSA. Trimming pared 1 base from V and 5 bases from J, leaving 12 bases between. CDR3 length: 14 residues. PCR primers comprised 60 Vbeta and 13 Jbeta primers. Per the original methods: In a later analysis, of around 85 million unique beta chains, roughly 11 million appeared in at least two donors. Generated by immunoSEQ multiplex PCR, the TCRdb table keeps only in-frame clones and is missing some. V, J and clone size were drawn from that table, and D and trimming were deduced from the DNA. The sample shows roughly 40,000 clones, about 50% of them seen only once. Comments on this clone: Its antigen is undetermined.

The specimen sequenced was PBMCs. This clonotype originated in a human donor in good health. The J gene is TRBJ2-7, the V gene TRBV7-2; D might be TRBD1 (6 bases). The CDR3 region has the DNA TGTGCCAGCAGCTTAGGGTACAGGGACAACGAGCAGTACTTC. This gives the protein CASSLGYRDNEQYF. The entire variable domain, with the rest obtained from reference TRBV7-2 and TRBJ2-7, is as follows: GAGVSQSPSNKVTEKGKDVELRCDPISGHTALYWYRQSLGQGLEFLIYFQGNSAPDKSGLPSDRFSAERTGGSVSTLTIQRTQQEDSAVYLCASSLGYRDNEQYFGPGTRLTVT.